These T cell receptor beta chains were read from a single sample in a study of blood T cells in healthy people across ages. A single record per CDR3 protein comes from TCRdb applying MiXCR to the 5' RACE reads. The table lists roughly 1,500,000 distinct CDR3 sequences, about 31% of them singletons. The sample comprised blood. The origin of the receptors is a woman aged 25-40 years in good health. Both conserved end residues are part of each CDR3. D genes are given only for firm matches. Not every row has a clone size; where given, it reads once, few, many or a size class.

size: NA; J: TRBJ2-7; V: TRBV4-1; D: TRBD1; CDR3: CASSVGGLNSYEQYF; DNA: TGCGCCAGCAGCGTAGGGGGCCTCAATTCCTACGAGCAGTACTTC
size: NA; J: TRBJ2-3; V: TRBV11-2; D: NA; CDR3: CASSSRQRPTDTQYF; DNA: TGTGCCAGCAGCTCCCGACAGAGGCCCACAGATACGCAGTATTTT
size: NA; J: TRBJ2-1; V: TRBV20-1; D: TRBD2; CDR3: CSATPGTTTYNEQFF; DNA: TGCAGTGCCACACCCGGGACTACCACATACAATGAGCAGTTCTTC
size: few; J: TRBJ1-4; V: TRBV6-6; D: NA; CDR3: CASSYKATNEKLFF; DNA: TGTGCCAGCAGTTACAAGGCAACTAATGAAAAACTGTTTTTT
size: NA; J: TRBJ1-6; V: TRBV6-2/TRBV6-3; D: NA; CDR3: CASSYGRESPLHF; DNA: TGTGCCAGCAGTTACGGTCGGGAATCACCCCTCCACTTT
size: once; J: TRBJ1-5; V: TRBV6-1; D: NA; CDR3: CASSEPDWGNQPQHF; DNA: TGTGCCAGCAGTGAACCTGATTGGGGCAATCAGCCCCAGCATTTT
size: few; J: TRBJ1-5; V: TRBV6-5; D: TRBD1; CDR3: CASSNTQGVGQPQHF; DNA: TGTGCCAGCAGCAATACACAGGGGGTGGGTCAGCCCCAGCATTTT
size: NA; J: TRBJ1-5; V: TRBV27; D: TRBD1; CDR3: CASSLRGPINQPQHF; DNA: TGTGCCAGCAGTTTAAGGGGGCCGATCAATCAGCCCCAGCATTTT
size: few; J: TRBJ2-1; V: TRBV4-1; D: NA; CDR3: CASSPTRNKNEQFF; DNA: TGCGCCAGCAGCCCAACCCGAAATAAGAATGAGCAGTTCTTC
size: NA; J: TRBJ2-4; V: TRBV6-2/TRBV6-3; D: NA; CDR3: CASSYSNRDKNIQYF; DNA: TGTGCCAGCAGTTACTCGAACAGGGACAAAAACATTCAGTACTTC
size: few; J: TRBJ2-3; V: TRBV6-1; D: TRBD2; CDR3: CASSEGGGVPRNTQYF; DNA: TGTGCCAGCAGTGAAGGGGGGGGAGTGCCTAGGAATACGCAGTATTTT
size: many; J: TRBJ2-3; V: TRBV5-1; D: NA; CDR3: CASGTPTDTQYF; DNA: TGCGCCAGCGGGACACCTACAGATACGCAGTATTTT
size: NA; J: TRBJ2-5; V: TRBV5-1; D: NA; CDR3: CASSLDPGRYGETQYF; DNA: TGCGCCAGCAGCTTGGATCCAGGGAGATACGGAGAGACCCAGTACTTC
size: NA; J: TRBJ2-7; V: TRBV7-6; D: NA; CDR3: CASSKDRVRGGSYEQYF; DNA: TGTGCCAGCAGCAAGGACAGGGTCAGGGGGGGCTCCTACGAGCAGTACTTC
size: few; J: TRBJ1-4; V: TRBV7-9; D: NA; CDR3: CASRDTGLEKLFF; DNA: TGTGCCAGCAGGGACACAGGCCTGGAAAAACTGTTTTTT
size: NA; J: TRBJ2-3; V: TRBV6-6; D: TRBD2; CDR3: CASSYGVGRKTDTQYF; DNA: TGTGCCAGCAGTTACGGGGTCGGGAGGAAGACAGATACGCAGTATTTT
size: many; J: TRBJ2-7; V: TRBV28; D: NA; CDR3: CASSATSGFEQYF; DNA: TGTGCCAGCAGTGCCACCTCAGGGTTCGAGCAGTACTTC
size: NA; J: TRBJ2-7; V: TRBV3-1; D: NA; CDR3: CASSQDLYVSVGHEQYF; DNA: TGTGCCAGCAGCCAAGATTTATATGTGTCGGTCGGTCACGAGCAGTACTTC
size: NA; J: TRBJ2-5; V: TRBV2; D: NA; CDR3: CASPGWRPQETQYF; DNA: TGTGCCAGCCCCGGTTGGCGGCCACAAGAGACCCAGTACTTC
size: NA; J: TRBJ2-5; V: TRBV7-3; D: TRBD2; CDR3: CASSLGGVRRDEQYF; DNA: TGTGCCAGCAGCTTGGGGGGGGTGAGGAGGGATGAGCAGTACTTC
size: NA; J: TRBJ2-1; V: TRBV6-4; D: NA; CDR3: CASSGAGLPEHNEQFF; DNA: TGTGCCAGCAGTGGGGCGGGTCTCCCCGAGCACAATGAGCAGTTCTTC
size: NA; J: TRBJ2-7; V: TRBV27; D: TRBD2; CDR3: CASSIGLAGVLGEQYF; DNA: TGTGCCAGCAGTATTGGACTAGCGGGAGTTCTGGGCGAGCAGTACTTC
size: many; J: TRBJ2-5; V: TRBV29-1; D: NA; CDR3: CSVDSGKETQYF; DNA: TGCAGCGTTGATTCAGGGAAGGAGACCCAGTACTTC
size: few; J: TRBJ2-1; V: TRBV14; D: NA; CDR3: CASSRKGGEQFF; DNA: TGTGCCAGCAGCCGAAAAGGGGGTGAGCAGTTCTTC
size: NA; J: TRBJ2-6; V: TRBV20-1; D: TRBD1; CDR3: CSAMGTGDGSGANVRTF; DNA: TGCAGTGCTATGGGGACAGGGGATGGGTCTGGGGCCAACGTCCGGACTTTC
size: many; J: TRBJ2-7; V: TRBV29-1; D: NA; CDR3: CSVLSPEYYEQYF; DNA: TGCAGCGTTCTCTCACCGGAATACTACGAGCAGTACTTC
size: few; J: TRBJ2-3; V: TRBV29-1; D: TRBD1; CDR3: CSVGQGAGTDTQYF; DNA: TGCAGCGTTGGGCAGGGGGCCGGCACAGATACGCAGTATTTT
size: few; J: TRBJ2-1; V: TRBV6-2/TRBV6-3; D: TRBD2; CDR3: CASSTGGWKTEQFF; DNA: TGTGCCAGCAGTACCGGGGGGTGGAAGACTGAGCAGTTCTTC
size: few; J: TRBJ2-5; V: TRBV20-1; D: NA; CDR3: CSPIPMLVVSFGSQETQYF; DNA: TGCAGCCCCATCCCAATGCTAGTGGTTTCGTTCGGATCGCAAGAGACCCAGTACTTC
size: NA; J: TRBJ2-7; V: TRBV18; D: TRBD2; CDR3: CASSPAGRGVYEQYF; DNA: TGTGCCAGCTCACCGGCAGGACGGGGGGTCTACGAGCAGTACTTC
size: NA; J: TRBJ1-1; V: TRBV5-1; D: NA; CDR3: CASRVTGERGTEAFF; DNA: TGCGCCAGCAGGGTGACAGGAGAAAGGGGAACTGAAGCTTTCTTT
size: few; J: TRBJ1-2; V: TRBV10-2; D: TRBD1; CDR3: CASNRQGANYGYTF; DNA: TGCGCCAGCAACCGACAGGGGGCTAACTATGGCTACACCTTC
size: few; J: TRBJ2-2; V: TRBV18; D: TRBD2; CDR3: CASSPGLARTGELFF; DNA: TGTGCCAGCTCACCGGGACTAGCGAGGACGGGGGAGCTGTTTTTT
size: many; J: TRBJ2-7; V: TRBV29-1; D: NA; CDR3: CSVDMQGRSSYEQYF; DNA: TGCAGCGTTGATATGCAGGGCCGTAGCTCCTACGAGCAGTACTTC
size: few; J: TRBJ2-5; V: TRBV27; D: TRBD2; CDR3: CASGLGLEETQYF; DNA: TGTGCCAGCGGTCTTGGACTAGAAGAGACCCAGTACTTC
size: NA; J: TRBJ1-5; V: TRBV27; D: NA; CDR3: CASSGGRGNQPQHF; DNA: TGTGCCAGCAGTGGGGGGAGAGGCAATCAGCCCCAGCATTTT
size: many; J: TRBJ2-1; V: TRBV29-1; D: TRBD1; CDR3: CSVEGLTGGANSYNEQFF; DNA: TGCAGCGTTGAAGGACTTACAGGGGGCGCAAACTCCTACAATGAGCAGTTCTTC
size: NA; J: TRBJ2-7; V: TRBV9; D: NA; CDR3: CASSPLGGGGPVEQYF; DNA: TGTGCCAGCAGCCCCCTCGGTGGGGGGGGGCCGGTCGAGCAGTACTTC
size: few; J: TRBJ2-3; V: TRBV7-3; D: NA; CDR3: CASSDNFGGVSDTQYF; DNA: TGTGCCAGCAGCGATAATTTCGGGGGAGTGTCAGATACGCAGTATTTT